This TCR beta chain is from a study of response to subunit inactivated influenza vaccine. Germline V gene data show CDR1 as MNHEY and CDR2 as SVGEGT. This CDR3 has 13 amino acids. Trimming took 6 bases from V and 4 from J; bases not matched to a gene: 4. TCRdb analysed the RT-PCR reads with MiXCR anew, one entry per CDR3 protein. The sample records roughly 570,000 distinct CDR3 sequences, 13% being singletons. The clonotype originates from a man aged 50-59 years who received an inactivated influenza vaccine. V and J are TRBV6-2 or TRBV6-3 and TRBJ2-3; 7 positions match TRBD1. The sample was PBMCs from blood, taken roughly 48 days after vaccination. The chain's CDR3 is CASRTTGPDTQYF. CDR3 bases: TGTGCCAGCAGGACGACAGGGCCAGATACGCAGTATTTT.